These T cell receptor beta chains were read from a single sample in a study of shared clonotypes between healthy human individuals. The repertoire was sequenced with immunoSEQ multiplex PCR; TCRdb's copy has only in-frame clones and lacks some. The sample lists more than 200,000 clones; 60% to 80% were seen once. Material: memory CD4+ T cells sorted from blood. Receptors were obtained from a man younger than 45 in good health. The CDR3 runs from the conserved cysteine through the conserved F or W. The D gene is left open where the match is weak. Clone size is not always given. Where it is, it says once, few, many or a class for expanded clones.

>16|NA|TRBV11-2|TRBJ2-3|NA
TGTGCCAGCACCACCCGTATGGGGACTAGCACAGATACGCAGTATTTT
CASTTRMGTSTDTQYF
>13|NA|TRBV6-1|TRBJ2-1|NA
TGTGCCAGCAGTAGGGCCAGCTACAATGAGCAGTTCTTC
CASSRASYNEQFF
>14|NA|TRBV7-9|TRBJ1-2|once
TGTGCCAGCATCCCCACGTCGGGAAACTATGGCTACACCTTC
CASIPTSGNYGYTF
>15|NA|TRBV6-1|TRBJ1-5|NA
TGTGCCAGCAGCCCTTTCGCGGGAGACAATCAGCCCCAGCATTTT
CASSPFAGDNQPQHF
>12|NA|TRBV6-5|TRBJ2-3|NA
TGTGCCAGCAGTTCTTCCACAGATACGCAGTATTTT
CASSSSTDTQYF
>12|NA|TRBV7-8|TRBJ2-7|few
TGTGCCAGCAGCTTAGATCACTACGAGCAGTACTTC
CASSLDHYEQYF
>14|NA|TRBV2|TRBJ1-5|NA
TGTGCCAGCAGTCCACAGGGAGTCAATCAGCCCCAGCATTTT
CASSPQGVNQPQHF
>13|TRBD2|TRBV27|TRBJ2-1|NA
TGTGCCAGCAGTTTACAGCGGGAGGCCCCCCAGTTCTTC
CASSLQREAPQFF
>14|TRBD2|TRBV29-1|TRBJ2-3|NA
TGCAGCGTCGGGACTAGCGGGAACACAGATACGCAGTATTTT
CSVGTSGNTDTQYF
>15|TRBD1|TRBV30|TRBJ1-3|NA
TGTGCCTGGAGGGCAGGGGGCGCATCTGGAAACACCATATATTTT
CAWRAGGASGNTIYF
>18|TRBD2|TRBV27|TRBJ2-2|NA
TGTGCCAGCACCCCTGGCCTTCCGGGACTAGCGGGAGGGGGGGAGCTGTTTTTT
CASTPGLPGLAGGGELFF